This T cell receptor beta chain was retrieved from a study of somatic mutations in cytotoxic T cells in rheumatoid arthritis. TCRdb keeps only in-frame clones here, not all; method: immunoSEQ multiplex PCR. This sample has some 11,000 clones, with 70% to 85% found just once. Germline values: CDR1 MNHEY, CDR2 SMNVEV (reference sequence). The CDR3 has 15 residues. V lost 0 bases and J 3 bases, leaving 11 bases between the germline ends. The sequenced sample consisted of CD8+ T cells sorted from blood. The chain combines TRBV27 with TRBJ1-2; maybe TRBD1 (6 bases). The receptor's source is a woman in her fifties or sixties with rheumatoid arthritis. CDR3 protein: CASSLSAGADYGYTF. CDR3 in DNA: TGTGCCAGCAGTTTATCGGCAGGGGCGGACTATGGCTACACCTTC.